This T cell receptor beta chain was recovered during a study of CD8 T cells in Susac syndrome. Study-level findings and limits: A relatively small number of individuals underwent TCR sequencing and HLA analysis.

In regard to this clonotype: Antigen: not known.

After extraction with the RNeasy kit, about 0.5 to 1 ug of the RNA was reverse transcribed using random hexamers. TCRdb independently ran MiXCR on the immunoSEQ multiplex PCR reads; one entry per CDR3 protein. The table lists about 69,000 distinct CDR3 sequences, roughly 90% of them singletons. Germline loops: CDR1 MNHEY, CDR2 SVGAGI. V dropped 6 bases and J dropped 6; count of bases not matched to a gene: 9. The CDR3 is made up of 15 amino acids. From blood CD8+ and CD4+ T cells, TCR beta sequences were generated. Sample: CD8+ T cells from PBMCs. This sequence was found in a human donor with multiple sclerosis. The chain recombines TRBV6-5 with TRBJ2-2, with 8 nucleotides matching TRBD1. The CDR3: CASSEDRVIPGELFF. CDR3 in DNA: TGTGCCAGCAGCGAGGACAGGGTGATACCCGGGGAGCTGTTTTTT.